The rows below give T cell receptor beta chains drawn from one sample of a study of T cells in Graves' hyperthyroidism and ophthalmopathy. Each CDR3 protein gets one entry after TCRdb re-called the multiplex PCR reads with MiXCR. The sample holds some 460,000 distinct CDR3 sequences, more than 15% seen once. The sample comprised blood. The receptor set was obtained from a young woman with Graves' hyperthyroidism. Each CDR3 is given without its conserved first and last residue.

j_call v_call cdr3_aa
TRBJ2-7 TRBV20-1 SAVSVSGRNEQY
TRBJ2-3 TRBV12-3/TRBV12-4 ASTSGSTDTQY
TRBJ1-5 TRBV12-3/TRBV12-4 ASSGRTGEQPQH
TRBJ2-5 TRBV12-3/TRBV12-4 ASSLAGGSQETQY
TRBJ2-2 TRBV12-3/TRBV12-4 ASSQLAGLAGELV
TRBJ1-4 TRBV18 ASSTAPMGGGKLF
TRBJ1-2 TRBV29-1 SVDLQGDYGYT
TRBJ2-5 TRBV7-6 ASSRDSWGETQY
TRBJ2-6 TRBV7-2 ASSKGTPGANVLT
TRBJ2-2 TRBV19 ASKKRGASDTGELF
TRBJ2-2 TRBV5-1 ASSFWREQTGELF
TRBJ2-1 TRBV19 ASSIGSLNEQF
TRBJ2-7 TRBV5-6 ASSLNGQGTYEQY
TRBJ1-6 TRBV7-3 ASSLSTGVGSPLH
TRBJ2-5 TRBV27 ASSLTGDGETQY
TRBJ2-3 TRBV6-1 ASRKGLAADTQY
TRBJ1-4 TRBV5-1 ASSLPAYNEKLF
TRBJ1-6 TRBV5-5 ASSLKELYNSPLH
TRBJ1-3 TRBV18 ASSPPNTIGNTIY
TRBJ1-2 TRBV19 ASRAAIQGKGYT
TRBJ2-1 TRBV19 ASSILPGEAGLYNEQF
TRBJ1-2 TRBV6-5 ASSLQTGTGYYGYT
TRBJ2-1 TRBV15 ATSRDPLSSYNEQF
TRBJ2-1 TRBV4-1 ASSQVGFSSGYNEQF
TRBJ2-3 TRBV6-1 ASRAGLGPDTQY
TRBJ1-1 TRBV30 AWSAGPNTEAF
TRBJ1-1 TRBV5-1 ASSLASTGGSAEAF
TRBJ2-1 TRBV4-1 ASSQIGRGAIAGNNEQF
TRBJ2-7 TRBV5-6 ASSFGGLVYEQY
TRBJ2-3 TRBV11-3 ASSLVSGDTQY
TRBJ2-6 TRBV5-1 ASSLLALSSGANVLT
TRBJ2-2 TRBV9 ASSAGSRGLAGEDTGELF